Each of the 8 T cell receptor beta chains below was sequenced from the same sample in a study of T cell responses to AZD1222 COVID-19 vaccine. The assay was immunoSEQ multiplex PCR, and TCRdb's table has in-frame clones only and misses some. In the table there are roughly 97,000 clones, 70% to 90% of which are singletons. This specimen consisted of peripheral blood, obtained on day 0 of AZD1222 vaccination. These receptors all come from an adult in good health.

V and J are TRBV7-8 and TRBJ1-1; D is ambiguous. The CDR3 is 14 amino acids. Trimming stripped 3 bases from V and 0 bases from J, with 8 bases between. Germline CDR1 is SGHVS and CDR2 is FQNEAQ. CDR3 nucleotides: TGTGCCAGCAGCTTTAGGCGCTTGAACACTGAAGCTTTCTTT. This gives the protein CASSFRRLNTEAFF.

The chain carries TRBV3-1 (or the pseudogene TRBV3-2) and TRBJ1-1, with D possibly matching TRBD1 (6 bases). The CDR3 totals 16 residues. V lost 5 bases and J lost 0, with 16 bases in between. Germline values: CDR1 LGHDT, CDR2 YNNKEL (reference sequence). CDR3 sequence: CASSFQGTNMNTEAFF. For the CDR3, the DNA is TGTGCCAGCAGCTTTCAGGGGACGAACATGAACACTGAAGCTTTCTTT.

The V and J genes are TRBV7-9 and TRBJ1-3; the D is unclear. The CDR3 has 14 amino acids. Trimming shortened V by 0 bases and J by 2 bases, and 5 bases separated the two germline ends. Germline V CDR1 and CDR2: SEHNR, FQNEAQ (reference sequence). Written as DNA, the CDR3 is TGTGCCAGCAGCTTAGCGGGCACTGGAAACACCATATATTTT. Protein sequence: CASSLAGTGNTIYF.

This rearrangement joins TRBV18 to TRBJ1-1, with D tentatively TRBD1 (5 bases). CDR3 length equals 13 residues. V gave up 6 bases and J gave up 1 base, with 9 bases separating them. Looked up from germline, CDR1 is KGHSH and CDR2 is LQKENI. In DNA form, the CDR3 reads TGTGCCAGCTCCTCCGGACAGAACACTGAAGCTTTCTTT. Residues: CASSSGQNTEAFF.

The chain employs TRBV2 and TRBJ1-4; a weak D match, TRBD1 (5 bases). The V gene lost 0 bases and the J gene lost 8 bases, with 13 bases spanning the gap. The CDR3 spans 15 residues. Looked up from germline, CDR1 is SNHLY and CDR2 is FYNNEI. CDR3 loop: CASSEAGGDGEKLFF. For the CDR3, the DNA is TGTGCCAGCAGTGAAGCGGGAGGGGATGGCGAAAAACTGTTTTTT.

The chain carries TRBV29-1 and TRBJ1-2; D is perhaps TRBD1 (5 bases). V gave up 6 bases and J gave up 4 bases, with 21 bases separating them. Germline V gene lookup returns CDR1 SQVTM and CDR2 ANQGSEA. CDR3 length: 15 residues. The CDR3 DNA reads TGCAGCGTAGGGGATCCGGGACGGCAAAGCTATGGCTACACCTTC. Translated: CSVGDPGRQSYGYTF.

This clone was counted between two and nine times. For the CDR3, the DNA is TGTGCCAGCAGCCCCAGGGCGGGGAGTGGGGATCAGCCCCAGCATTTT. Its translation: CASSPRAGSGDQPQHF. The genes are TRBV7-2 and TRBJ1-5, with a weak D call TRBD1 (5 bases). This CDR3 is built from 16 residues. Germline V CDR1 and CDR2: SGHTA, FQGNSA. Trimming pared 5 bases from V and 5 bases from J, leaving 19 bases between.

The rearrangement joins TRBV18 to TRBJ2-3; the D gene could be TRBD1 or TRBD2 (5 bases each). Trimming took off 1 base at V and 1 base at J, with 9 bases between the two ends. Germline CDR1 is KGHSH and CDR2 is LQKENI. The CDR3 spans 15 residues. The CDR3 nucleotides are TGTGCCAGCTCACCACGGGACGTTGGCACAGATACGCAGTATTTT. Amino acids: CASSPRDVGTDTQYF. Filled out from reference TRBV18 and TRBJ2-3, the complete variable domain reads NAGVMQNPRHLVRRRGQEARLRCSPMKGHSHVYWYRQLPEEGLKFMVYLQKENIIDESGMPKERFSAEFPKEGPSILRIQQVVRGDSAAYFCASSPRDVGTDTQYFGPGTRLTVL.